A selection of T cell receptor beta chains follows, all from one sample in a study of OX40 agonist ivuxolimab in advanced cancers. TCRdb's table, derived via immunoSEQ multiplex PCR, lists solely in-frame clones and lacks some. There are 57,000 or so clones in the sample; around 86% occur only once, and 0.95% to 1.5% lies in the top ten. The material was CD4+ or CD8+ T cells sorted from blood, obtained in a trial of the OX40 agonist ivuxolimab. These receptors came from an adult with an advanced solid tumor such as melanoma, head and neck, liver or kidney cancer. Both conserved end residues are part of each CDR3. D genes are given only for firm matches. Only part of the rows carry a size: once, few, many, or a class if the clone is expanded.

>-|TRBV7-2|-|TRBJ2-5
TGTGCCAGCAGCTTGGGGGGGGCAGGAGAGACCCAGTACTTC
CASSLGGAGETQYF
>-|TRBV30|TRBD1|TRBJ1-5
TGTGCCTGGAGTCCGACCGGGACAGGGGGCAATCAGCCCCAGCATTTT
CAWSPTGTGGNQPQHF
>-|TRBV15|-|TRBJ2-3
TGTGCCACCAGCAGAGCCCTTCGGAGCGCAGATACGCAGTATTTT
CATSRALRSADTQYF
>-|TRBV5-1|-|TRBJ2-1
TGCGCCAGCAGGAGGGCAGCTACAAATGAGCAGTTCTTC
CASRRAATNEQFF
>-|TRBV19|-|TRBJ1-1
TGTGCCAGTAGTGTACGCAGGGCCAACACTGAAGCTTTCTTT
CASSVRRANTEAFF
>-|TRBV18|-|TRBJ2-7
TGTGCCAGCTCACCGGGTGGAGGCCGTTCCTACGAGCAGTACTTC
CASSPGGGRSYEQYF
>-|TRBV6-5|TRBD2|TRBJ2-7
TGTGCCAGCAGTACAACTAGCGGGGGGTCATACGAGCAGTACTTC
CASSTTSGGSYEQYF
>once|TRBV5-1|-|TRBJ1-1
TGCGCCAGCAGCTCTTCGACAGGTCGTGAAGCTTTCTTT
CASSSSTGREAFF
>-|TRBV5-1|TRBD1|TRBJ1-3
TGCGCCAGCAGTTATGGACAGGGAAGGGATGGAAACACCATATATTTT
CASSYGQGRDGNTIYF
>-|TRBV6-5|-|TRBJ1-2
TGTGCCAGCAGTTACAACAGGGACTACTATGGCTACACCTTC
CASSYNRDYYGYTF
>-|TRBV7-2|TRBD2|TRBJ2-2
TGTGCCAGCAGCTCCCGTGGTCTAGCGGGGGGGGCGAGGGAGCTGTTTTTT
CASSSRGLAGGARELFF
>-|TRBV4-1|TRBD1|TRBJ2-3
TGCGCCAGCAGCCAACGAGACCCCGGGACAGCCACAGATACGCAGTATTTT
CASSQRDPGTATDTQYF
>medium-sized|TRBV28|TRBD1|TRBJ2-1
TGTGCCAGCAGTTTAAAGGGGACAGGTTACAATGAGCAGTTCTTC
CASSLKGTGYNEQFF
>-|TRBV14|-|TRBJ1-1
TGTGCCAGCAGCCAAGAGTGGAGGGGCAAGTGGACTGAAGCTTTCTTT
CASSQEWRGKWTEAFF
>-|TRBV9|TRBD1|TRBJ2-7
TGTGCCAGCAGCGTAGCTCGTGGGTCCGAGGACAGGGAATTTCACGAGCAGTACTTC
CASSVARGSEDREFHEQYF
>-|TRBV2|-|TRBJ1-1
TGTGCCAGCAGGGGAACCAGGACCTTGAACACTGAAGCTTTCTTT
CASRGTRTLNTEAFF
>-|TRBV30|TRBD1|TRBJ1-1
TGTGCCTGGAGTGGACAGGGTTTGACTGAAGCTTTCTTT
CAWSGQGLTEAFF
>-|TRBV2|-|TRBJ1-5
TGTGCCAGCAGTGGTCCGGATCAGCCCCAGCATTTT
CASSGPDQPQHF
>-|TRBV19|-|TRBJ2-7
TGTGCCAGTAGTTCCAGCCGGGAAGCTCTCTACGAGCAGTACTTC
CASSSSREALYEQYF
>few|TRBV7-8|-|TRBJ2-1
TGTGCCAGCAGAAAGACGGGGATCCTCAACAATGAGCAGTTCTTC
CASRKTGILNNEQFF
>-|TRBV18|-|TRBJ1-2
TGTGCCAGCTCACCACCGGAGGGGCCCTATGGCTACACCTTC
CASSPPEGPYGYTF
>-|TRBV19|-|TRBJ2-7
TGTGCCAGTAGTACCTCTAGAAGCTCCTACGAGCAGTACTTC
CASSTSRSSYEQYF
>-|TRBV30|-|TRBJ1-1
TGTGCCTGCCCAGGGCTCCACCCTGAAGCTTTCTTT
CACPGLHPEAFF
>-|TRBV5-1|-|TRBJ1-2
TGCGCCAGCAGCTTGGGATTCCGGGAAATCTATGGCTACACCTTC
CASSLGFREIYGYTF
>-|TRBV5-6|TRBD1|TRBJ1-4
TGTGCCAGCAGCAGCCGGGACAGGGGGATTCGTGCATCAAGGGAAAAACTGTTTTTT
CASSSRDRGIRASREKLFF
>-|TRBV12-5|TRBD2|TRBJ2-3
TGTGCTAGTGGACCGACTAGCGGAAGCACAGATACGCAGTATTTT
CASGPTSGSTDTQYF
>-|TRBV9|-|TRBJ1-3
TGTGCCAGCAGCGTAGGATTGGGCCGCTCTGGAAACACCATATATTTT
CASSVGLGRSGNTIYF
>-|TRBV18|TRBD1|TRBJ1-2
TGTGCCAGCTCACCGGGACAGGGGGATTACTATGGCTACACCTTC
CASSPGQGDYYGYTF
>-|TRBV29-1|-|TRBJ1-1
TGCAGCGTCGCGAGCGGGGGTGGTGAAGCTTTCTTT
CSVASGGGEAFF
>-|TRBV2|TRBD1|TRBJ1-5
TGTGCCAGCAGGGGGGACAGGAGACATAGCAATCAGCCCCAGCATTTT
CASRGDRRHSNQPQHF
>-|TRBV6-1|-|TRBJ1-2
TGTGCCAGCACCCCAGGGGCCCACTATGGCTACACCTTC
CASTPGAHYGYTF
>-|TRBV10-3|-|TRBJ1-4
TGTGCCACCGGGGGACCCACCCAACTAAGGGAAAAACTGTTTTTT
CATGGPTQLREKLFF
>-|TRBV19|-|TRBJ1-5
TGTGCCAGTAGTATAGGGGGGGTATCGAGCAATCAGCCCCAGCATTTT
CASSIGGVSSNQPQHF
>once|TRBV19|-|TRBJ2-5
TGTGCCAGTAGAGATGGGGGGAGGCAGGGGACCCAGTACTTC
CASRDGGRQGTQYF
>-|TRBV7-2|-|TRBJ2-7
TGTGCCAGCAGCGCGGGATGGGGCGGGTACTTC
CASSAGWGGYF
>-|TRBV7-9|-|TRBJ2-7
TGTGCCAGCAGCCGGATTAAGGACGAGCAGTACTTC
CASSRIKDEQYF